The clone carrying this T cell receptor beta chain was detected a few times. The antigen remains undetermined. The sample comes from a study of T cells in Graves' hyperthyroidism and ophthalmopathy. The germline V and J ends were trimmed by 9 bases and 3 bases, with 15 bases remaining between them. This CDR3 spans 13 amino acids. Germline CDR1 MDHEN, CDR2 SYDVKM. Researchers barred patients who had uncontrolled infection, other autoimmune disease, pregnancy or lactation. Based on clinical symptoms, serum thyroxine and TRAb, thyroid ultrasound and orbital computed tomography, diagnoses were reached. RNA transcripts yielded amplified TCR beta CDR3 regions. The TCR CDR3 was amplified in a first-round RT-PCR using the HTBI primer set. TCRdb ran MiXCR on the multiplex PCR reads and lists one entry per CDR3 protein. The sample holds 540,000 or so distinct CDR3 sequences, around 45% seen once. Study results and caveats: Model-based prediction identified ophthalmopathy a median approximately 6.2 months prior to its onset. The majority of expanded thyroid clonotypes above 0.001 also appeared in blood.

Sequenced input: peripheral blood or thyroid tissue (not recorded which). The sequence was collected from an adult woman with Graves' disease, either hyperthyroidism or ophthalmopathy (not recorded which). The chain combines TRBV28 with TRBJ2-7; perhaps TRBD1 as D (6 bases). In nucleotides, the CDR3 is TGTGCCAGAGAAACGGACAGATACTACGAGCAGTACTTC. Translating it yields CARETDRYYEQYF. The complete variable domain, with remaining parts taken from reference TRBV28 and TRBJ2-7, reads DVKVTQSSRYLVKRTGEKVFLECVQDMDHENMFWYRQDPGLGLRLIYFSYDVKMKEKGDIPEGYSVSREKKERFSLILESASTNQTSMYLCARETDRYYEQYFGPGTRLTVT.